Below, 17 T cell receptor beta chains from the same sample are listed, as sequenced in a study of early T cells in non-severe SARS-CoV-2 infection. TCRdb re-called the 5' RACE reads through MiXCR, storing one row per CDR3 protein. The sample consists of some 38,000 distinct CDR3 sequences, 5.5% to 7% of them appearing once. The sample consisted of whole blood, taken at baseline. Every receptor here comes from an adult who was a healthcare worker with PCR-confirmed SARS-CoV-2 infection or an uninfected control (not recorded which).

This clonotype was recorded at least ten times. The V gene is TRBV7-2, the J gene TRBJ1-5; D gene uncertain. The germline V and J ends were trimmed by 4 bases and 1 base, with 11 bases remaining between them. This CDR3 is 15 amino acids long. Germline CDR1 is SGHTA and CDR2 is FQGNSA. Here the CDR3 reads CASSSSVGSNQPQHF. The DNA of the CDR3 is TGTGCCAGCAGCTCATCCGTTGGGAGCAATCAGCCCCAGCATTTT.

This clonotype was detected ten times or more. The V and J genes are TRBV20-1 and TRBJ2-1, with a weak D call TRBD2 (5 bases). V was shortened by 1 base and J by 10 bases, with 8 bases between the two germline ends. The CDR3 runs to 11 residues. The germline V gene has CDR1 DFQATT and CDR2 SNEGSKA (reference sequence). The DNA for the CDR3 is TGCAGTGCTAGAGTAGGGAGAGAGCAGTTCTTC. The encoded protein is CSARVGREQFF.

The CDR3 DNA reads as TGTGCCAGCAGCCAATCACGTAGCGGGGATAAGTACAATGAGCAGTTCTTC. This codes for CASSQSRSGDKYNEQFF. The chain links TRBV9 to TRBJ2-1; 8 positions match TRBD2. The CDR3 spans 17 residues. Germline V gene sequence: CDR1 SGDLS, CDR2 YYNGEE. With 4 bases clipped from V and 4 bases from J, the junction kept 13 bases outside the gene matches.

In its sample, this clonotype was seen many times. The chain recombines TRBV9 with TRBJ2-1; D may be TRBD1 or TRBD2 (5 bases each). Germline CDR1 reads SGDLS; CDR2 reads YYNGEE. Trimming took 3 bases from V and 8 from J, leaving 18 bases between them. There are 15 residues in the CDR3. The CDR3 spells CASSASGTGPYEQFF. The CDR3 DNA reads TGTGCCAGCAGCGCATCCGGGACGGGACCCTATGAGCAGTTCTTC.

This clonotype came up a few times. This sequence joins TRBV25-1 and TRBJ1-2, with no clear D. Germline CDR1 is MGHDK and CDR2 is SYGVNS. The CDR3 consists of 13 residues. The germline V and J ends were trimmed by 8 bases and 6 bases, with 16 bases remaining between them. This chain's CDR3 is CASVSGRNHGYTF. The CDR3 coding sequence is TGTGCCAGCGTGTCCGGTAGAAACCATGGCTACACCTTC.

In its sample, this clonotype was seen a few times. This sequence may be a read error, since a much larger clone differs from it by one base. The conserved phenylalanine or tryptophan is not found at the CDR3 terminus, so this likely reflects a read error. This sequence joins TRBV10-1 and TRBJ2-1; the match to TRBD2 covers 11 bases. The CDR3 has 14 amino acids. V gave up 2 bases and J gave up 10 bases; unmatched junction bases: 4. In germline, CDR1 is WNHNN, CDR2 SYGVQD (reference sequence). This chain's CDR3 is CASSERLAGGEQFS. DNA for the CDR3: TGCGCCAGCAGTGAGAGGCTAGCGGGGGGAGAGCAGTTCTCC.

As regards this clonotype: One base away lies a much larger clone, so this may be a sequencing read error. This rearrangement joins TRBV10-3 to TRBJ2-1; 8 bases are shared with TRBD2. In germline, CDR1 is ENHRY, CDR2 SYGVKD. The trim removed 6 bases at V and 8 bases at J, leaving 9 bases unmatched. The CDR3 spans 14 residues. CDR3 DNA sequence: TGTGCCATCAGGGACGGGGGGGCCGGCCATGAGCAGTTCTTC. Its translation: CAIRDGGAGHEQFF.

Ten or more counts support this clonotype. This sequence joins TRBV2 and TRBJ2-2; D tentatively reads TRBD1 or TRBD2 (5 bases each). Trimming left V 6 bases short and J 2 bases short, with 13 bases between. This CDR3 is 15 amino acids long. The V gene's germline CDR1 is SNHLY and CDR2 FYNNEI. The CDR3 nucleotides read TGTGCCAGCAGCATCCGGGACGGAAACACCGGGGAGCTGTTTTTT. Translated: CASSIRDGNTGELFF.

This clonotype was seen ten or more times. The CDR3 DNA follows: TGTGCCAGCAGCTTGTGGGACTACGAGCAGTACTTC. It encodes CASSLWDYEQYF. The V and J genes are TRBV5-5 and TRBJ2-7; D is uncertain. The germline gives CDR1 SGHKS, CDR2 YYEKEE (reference sequence). V shed 1 base and J shed 3 bases, with 5 bases lying between them. This CDR3 region has 12 residues.

This clonotype was seen repeatedly, ten times or more. The rearrangement joins TRBV12-3 or TRBV12-4 to TRBJ2-7; 9 bases map to TRBD1. V was pared by 3 bases and J by 3 bases, with 6 bases of the junction left unmatched. This CDR3 has 15 residues. CDR3 loop: CASSFTGGAGYEQYF. CDR3 bases: TGTGCCAGCAGTTTTACAGGGGGCGCCGGCTACGAGCAGTACTTC.

This clonotype was seen repeatedly, ten times or more. This chain uses TRBV20-1 with TRBJ2-1; no definite D call. The CDR3 is 12 amino acids. V was cut by 1 base and J by 7 bases, with 8 bases left in between. The germline V gene encodes CDR1 DFQATT and CDR2 SNEGSKA (reference sequence). The CDR3 DNA follows: TGCAGTGCTAGAGGTGGGCAGAATGAGCAGTTCTTC. Protein: CSARGGQNEQFF.

This clonotype showed up many times. The chain employs TRBV2 and TRBJ2-3, with a possible D match to TRBD2 (5 bases). Per the germline V gene, CDR1 is SNHLY and CDR2 is FYNNEI. The CDR3 has 12 amino acids. V was shortened by 8 bases and J by 8 bases, with 14 bases between the two germline ends. CDR3 protein: CASLVPRGTQYF. The DNA of the CDR3 is TGTGCCAGCCTAGTCCCACGGGGTACGCAGTATTTT.

This clonotype has only one observation. The J gene is TRBJ2-7, the V gene TRBV5-1; the D is unclear. From germline, CDR1 is SGHRS and CDR2 YFSETQ. Trimming took off 0 bases at V and 0 bases at J, with 10 bases between the two ends. The length of the CDR3 is 15 residues. The CDR3 sequence is CASSLGGSSSYEQYF. CDR3 in DNA: TGCGCCAGCAGCTTGGGCGGTTCCAGCTCCTACGAGCAGTACTTC.

The chain recombines TRBV12-3 or TRBV12-4 with TRBJ1-1; D might be TRBD1 (5 bases). V was pared by 5 bases and J by 4 bases, with 17 bases between. The CDR3 loop spans 15 amino acids. CDR3 sequence reads: CASSVGRPGSTEAFF. DNA of the CDR3: TGTGCCAGCAGTGTGGGGCGGCCCGGTAGCACTGAAGCTTTCTTT.

The genes are TRBV19 and TRBJ2-7; D remains ambiguous. The CDR3 is made up of 15 amino acids. Trimming removed 4 bases at V and 6 bases at J, with 19 bases between. Germline CDR1 is LNHDA and CDR2 is SQIVND (reference sequence). The CDR3 loop is CASSNPAGHGLEQYF. The CDR3 DNA follows: TGTGCCAGTAGTAACCCGGCAGGTCATGGGCTCGAGCAGTACTTC.

This clonotype was seen many times. The chain carries TRBV19 and TRBJ2-1; 11 bases match TRBD2. The CDR3 loop spans 15 amino acids. Trimming removed 6 bases from V and 5 bases from J; junction bases left unmatched: 6. CDR1 LNHDA and CDR2 SQIVND come from the germline V gene (reference sequence). CDR3 DNA sequence: TGTGCCAGTAGCGCGGGACTAGCGGACCACAATGAGCAGTTCTTC. Translation gives CASSAGLADHNEQFF.

This clonotype was seen more than once but under ten times. One end of the junction does not line up with germline, which may come from a read error. The chain carries TRBV19 and TRBJ2-5, with D tentatively TRBD2 (6 bases). CDR3 length: 12 amino acids. Germline CDR1 is LNHDA and CDR2 is SQIVND (reference sequence). The CDR3 nucleotides are TGTGCCAGTAGTAAAGTCGGGGGATACGCTAACTTC. Translating it yields CASSKVGGYANF.